These T cell receptor beta chains were read from a single sample in a study of CD8+CD57+ T cells in acquired aplastic anemia. TCRdb called the reads again in MiXCR, with one record for every CDR3 protein. The repertoire has hundreds of thousands of distinct CDR3 sequences, 55% to 75% of them found once; the top ten carry more than 3.5%. Sequenced: sorted CD4+, CD8+, or CD8+CD57+ T cells (not recorded which) from PBMCs. The receptors originated from a human donor in good health, serving as a control. Each CDR3 is given with its conserved first and last residue. D genes are given only for firm matches.

V	D	length	J	CDR3
TRBV11-2	NA	17	TRBJ2-7	CASSSLDRVAGHYEQYF
TRBV20-1	NA	12	TRBJ1-4	CSARHSSEKLFF
TRBV4-2	NA	16	TRBJ2-5	CASSQESGQHQETQYF
TRBV5-6	NA	15	TRBJ2-5	CASSGGSGTQETQYF
TRBV20-1	NA	12	TRBJ1-3	CSAGKGRDTIYF
TRBV12-5	NA	16	TRBJ1-2	CASSQERDGTDYGYTF
TRBV29-1	NA	12	TRBJ2-7	CSVDGGAYEQYF
TRBV6-6	NA	14	TRBJ1-5	CASSYSKAGQPQHF
TRBV2	NA	13	TRBJ2-7	CASSYFRGQEQYF
TRBV29-1	NA	11	TRBJ1-2	CGSDQGNGYTF
TRBV7-2	NA	16	TRBJ1-1	CASSFSSVGVNTEAFF
TRBV9	NA	14	TRBJ1-2	CASSVAPSGGGSTF
TRBV20-1	TRBD1	13	TRBJ2-7	CSANGDSTYEQYF
TRBV5-4	TRBD1	15	TRBJ2-7	CASSPDRNRGVEQYF
TRBV10-1	NA	13	TRBJ1-2	CASREVGDSGYTF
TRBV2	TRBD2	17	TRBJ2-3	CARRRFLAGGRTDTQYF
TRBV5-4	NA	16	TRBJ1-4	CASSLAGSATNEKLFF
TRBV7-3	TRBD1	13	TRBJ1-1	CASSCGGGGIAFF
TRBV20-1	TRBD1	12	TRBJ2-1	CSGPTGPTGQFF
TRBV2	NA	14	TRBJ1-2	CASSEGQLIYGYTF
TRBV19	NA	15	NA	CASSQAGQGTYAQYF
TRBV7-4	NA	13	TRBJ1-1	CASSRFLDTEAFF
TRBV30	NA	12	TRBJ1-3	CAWSPAGDTIYF
TRBV7-2	NA	14	TRBJ1-1	CASSFERGYTNSLF
TRBV12-3/TRBV12-4	TRBD2	11	TRBJ2-1	CASSAGTSLFF
TRBV19	NA	13	TRBJ1-3	CAITMESGNTIYF
TRBV7-4	NA	14	TRBJ2-1	CASSLQEADAEDPF
TRBV15	NA	16	TRBJ1-2	CATSRDQRAAGHGYTF
TRBV20-1	NA	12	TRBJ1-2	CSPKRRAPDNTF
TRBV6-5	NA	13	TRBJ1-1	CATSAAPNTEAFF
TRBV2	NA	10	TRBJ1-1	CASIEYEAFF
TRBV7-3	NA	15	TRBJ2-1	CASSSRPQGADEQFF
TRBV9	NA	14	TRBJ2-5	CASSVEAARETQYF
TRBV29-1	NA	13	TRBJ1-5	CSVEPGPNRPGHF
TRBV7-9	NA	15	TRBJ1-2	CASRPMTDANYGYTF
TRBV7-2	NA	14	TRBJ2-7	CASSAGDEESLGYF
TRBV19	TRBD1	12	TRBJ1-2	CASKGGGYGYTF
TRBV5-1	NA	15	TRBJ1-4	CASSLGGTINEKLFF
TRBV20-1	NA	15	TRBJ1-4	CSASRDPSTNEKLFF
TRBV5-8	NA	15	TRBJ2-7	CASSASPGSSYEQYF
TRBV19	NA	16	TRBJ1-6	CASSTLKRASHSPLYF
TRBV5-1	NA	13	TRBJ1-2	CASSLSSGAPYTF
TRBV7-2	NA	13	TRBJ1-2	CASSEPHRDGYTF
TRBV19	NA	16	TRBJ2-5	CASSMRAGNTQETQYF
TRBV6-5	TRBD2	14	TRBJ2-7	CASSYLTSGDEQYF
TRBV4-2	TRBD1	16	TRBJ2-5	CASSPRTGRGQETQYF
TRBV7-6	NA	15	TRBJ1-6	CASSRGVQARPPLHF
TRBV20-1	NA	13	TRBJ1-4	CSACEEDHEKLFF
TRBV19	TRBD1	13	TRBJ1-1	CASSTGTVGDAFF
TRBV7-9	NA	13	TRBJ1-1	CASSLVETGTTFF
TRBV6-5	TRBD1	16	TRBJ2-7	CASSPRGTGTIYEQYF
TRBV5-8	NA	12	TRBJ2-3	CASSSETDTQYF
TRBV5-6	NA	15	TRBJ2-3	CASQDTVSSADTQYF
TRBV9	TRBD1	14	TRBJ1-2	CASRLLQGGNYGSF
TRBV7-2	NA	13	NA	CASSPEGNQPQHF
TRBV7-2	NA	12	TRBJ2-7	CASSPCRDEGHF
TRBV9	NA	15	TRBJ1-2	CASSVGTTHNERYTF
TRBV9	NA	14	TRBJ2-2	CASSVGPNTGELFF
TRBV5-1	NA	17	TRBJ1-6	CASSPGGGRGGNSPLHF